This T cell receptor beta chain was sequenced in a study of regulatory T cells in long-lasting Graves disease. General observations from the study: Gene preferences differed: TRBV28, TRBJ1-2, TRBJ2-5 in persistent cases. Among the persistent patients, 2,741 public clonotypes were shared, more than the approximately 1,000 shared among new patients. The TCR repertoire of persistent Graves' patients was less diverse than that of newly diagnosed ones.

The sample's time point: newly diagnosed GD, antithyroid drugs for less than 3 months. RNA isolated from PBMCs was used to make the TCR library. The V gene lost 0 bases and the J gene lost 0 bases, with 7 bases spanning the gap. Germline V gives CDR1 MNHEY, CDR2 SVGEGT. This CDR3 spans 15 amino acids. About this clonotype itself: Antigen: not known.

Arm-PCR of CDR3 regions and iRepertoire HTBI primers were used to build TCR beta libraries. Per the authors' pipeline: Segment identification across samples yielded 62 TRBV and some 13 TRBJ segments. TCRdb re-called the multiplex PCR reads with MiXCR, one entry per CDR3 protein. The authors' filters were not applied to this entry. The sample includes 200,000 to 250,000 distinct CDR3 sequences, roughly a fifth of them seen just once. The same data also went into a second study, on T cells in Graves' hyperthyroidism and ophthalmopathy.

The receptor was derived from a woman in her 30s with Graves disease. The sample consisted of peripheral blood mononuclear cells (PBMCs), taken at new diagnosis, from a patient treated with antithyroid drugs. The chain carries TRBV6-2 or TRBV6-3 and TRBJ2-3, with D tentatively TRBD2 (6 bases). The DNA of the CDR3 is TGTGCCAGCAGTTACTCAGCGGGTAGCACAGATACGCAGTATTTT. Amino acid sequence: CASSYSAGSTDTQYF.